Following are 25 T cell receptor beta chains from one sample sequenced in a study of post-analysis software for immune sequencing data (dated by TCRdb to 2015 to 2017). According to the study, the label for this sample's time point signals: second blood draw from one MS patient after hematopoietic stem cell transplantation. Libraries were constructed by PCR. For sequencing, an Illumina HiSeq 2500 was employed. To reduce PCR and sequencing biases, unique molecular identifiers were incorporated into the TCR beta cDNA libraries. TCRdb trimmed public reads at Q25 via fastp, called clones via MiXCR and kept in-frame beta chains. Each record represents a unique CDR3 protein, reported with the most common genes and DNA among its rows. This sample holds 150,000 to 200,000 distinct CDR3 sequences; 35% to 40% were observed only once. The ten largest clones add up to 25% to 35% of the sample. Material: blood, obtained after autologous hematopoietic stem cell transplantation. The source of these receptors is a girl aged 5-17 years with multiple sclerosis. Donor details come from another sample of the same person, matched by shared clones.

This chain links TRBV5-1 with TRBJ2-7, with D hard to call. Germline CDR1 SGHRS, CDR2 YFSETQ. Trimming stripped 3 bases from V and 2 bases from J, with 15 bases between. The CDR3 is made up of 15 amino acids. The CDR3 bases are TGCGCCAGCAGCTGGGCACAGAGGTCCACCTACGAGCAGTACTTC. It specifies CASSWAQRSTYEQYF.

The rearrangement uses TRBV3-1 and TRBJ2-1; 8 bases align to TRBD1. J lost 3 bases, V lost 0 bases, and 19 bases had no gene match. CDR1 and CDR2 from the germline V gene are LGHDT and YNNKEL (reference sequence). The CDR3 is made up of 21 amino acids. The CDR3 DNA follows: TGTGCCAGCAGCCAAGAAGGGAAGTGGACAGGGAGGTTTAAGGACTACAATGAGCAGTTCTTC. Translated: CASSQEGKWTGRFKDYNEQFF.

This clonotype was seen a handful of times. The chain carries TRBV20-1 and TRBJ2-5, with 11 bases fitting TRBD2. V lost 0 bases, J lost 3 bases, and 9 bases stayed unmatched. The CDR3 runs to 17 residues. From germline, CDR1 is DFQATT and CDR2 SNEGSKA (reference sequence). CDR3 nucleotides: TGCAGTGCTAGAGATGGCGAAGCTAGCGGGAGGAAAGAGACCCAGTACTTC. This encodes CSARDGEASGRKETQYF.

The rearrangement links TRBV5-1 to TRBJ1-2, with D unresolved. The germline CDR1 and CDR2 sequences are SGHRS and YFSETQ. Trimming stripped 4 bases from V and 4 bases from J, with 11 bases between. The CDR3 has 13 residues. The CDR3 DNA sequence: TGCGCCAGCAGCCCTGAGGCGGTCTATGGCTACACCTTC. Amino acids: CASSPEAVYGYTF.

The chain carries TRBV20-1 and TRBJ2-3; a possible D gene is TRBD2 (5 bases). Germline V gene lookup returns CDR1 DFQATT and CDR2 SNEGSKA (reference sequence). The CDR3 is 11 residues long. Trimming removed 8 bases from V and 10 bases from J, with 16 bases in between. The CDR3 reads CSPLFQEAQYF. The CDR3 region has the DNA TGCAGTCCCCTCTTCCAGGAGGCGCAGTATTTT.

V is TRBV7-2 and J is TRBJ2-7; D possibly corresponds to TRBD2 (6 bases). CDR3 length equals 15 residues. The V gene lost 1 base and the J gene lost 0 bases, with 10 bases spanning the gap. CDR1 is SGHTA, CDR2 FQGNSA, per germline. CDR3 sequence: CASSLGLAYSYEQYF. In DNA form, the CDR3 reads TGTGCCAGCAGCTTAGGGCTAGCGTACTCCTACGAGCAGTACTTC.

This clonotype was counted a few times. CDR3 loop: CASSGTSGRASSTDTQYF. The CDR3, as DNA: TGTGCCAGCAGTGGAACTAGCGGGAGGGCCTCTAGCACAGATACGCAGTATTTT. J is TRBJ2-3 and V is TRBV6-1; 13 positions match TRBD2. The V gene end was trimmed by 4 bases and the J gene end by 0 bases; junction bases not matched to a gene: 7. The germline CDR1 and CDR2 sequences are MNHNS and SASEGT. There are 18 residues in the CDR3.

The chain joins TRBV27 to TRBJ2-1; 7 nucleotides line up with TRBD1. The CDR3 spans 16 residues. V dropped 0 bases and J dropped 8; count of bases not matched to a gene: 10. Germline CDR1 and CDR2: MNHEY and SMNVEV (reference sequence). This CDR3 reads CASSLSRGNRGDEQFF. CDR3 nucleotides: TGTGCCAGCAGTTTATCAAGGGGTAACAGGGGTGATGAGCAGTTCTTC.

The chain has TRBV29-1 and TRBJ1-1; D might be TRBD1 (5 bases). CDR3 size: 13 residues. V was clipped by 3 bases and J by 1 base, with 9 bases between them. From germline, CDR1 is SQVTM and CDR2 ANQGSEA. CDR3 DNA sequence: TGCAGCGTTGACCAGGACAAGAACACTGAAGCTTTCTTT. Its protein product is CSVDQDKNTEAFF.

This clonotype was detected once. The V and J genes are TRBV6-5 and TRBJ2-5; TRBD2 matches 10 bases. Trimming at V came to 0 bases and at J to 0 bases, leaving 7 bases not matched to a gene. In germline, CDR1 is MNHEY, CDR2 SVGAGI. The CDR3 consists of 18 residues. As DNA, the CDR3 is TGTGCCAGCAGTTACTCAGGTAGCGGGAGGACCTACCAAGAGACCCAGTACTTC. Its translation is CASSYSGSGRTYQETQYF.

The rearrangement joins TRBV3-1 to TRBJ1-1; D is undetermined. V was pared by 4 bases and J by 6 bases, with 12 bases between. Germline lookup yields CDR1 LGHDT and CDR2 YNNKEL (reference sequence). There are 13 residues in the CDR3. The CDR3 nucleotides are TGTGCCAGCAGCCGGACGGTTGACTCTGAAGCTTTCTTT. Translation: CASSRTVDSEAFF. Using reference TRBV3-1 and TRBJ1-1 for the parts outside the CDR3, the full variable domain is DTAVSQTPKYLVTQMGNDKSIKCEQNLGHDTMYWYKQDSKKFLKIMFSYNNKELIINETVPNRFSPKSPDKAHLNLHINSLELGDSAVYFCASSRTVDSEAFFGQGTRLTVV.

This clonotype was counted a few times. V usage is TRBV12-3 or TRBV12-4 and J usage is TRBJ1-6; 7 bases agree with TRBD1. The CDR3 runs 17 residues. The trim removed 10 bases at V and 0 bases at J, leaving 12 bases unmatched. CDR3 loop: CATSPSTGISYNSPLHF. DNA for the CDR3: TGTGCCACCTCCCCATCGACAGGGATCTCCTATAATTCACCCCTCCACTTT.

This clonotype was counted at least ten times. The chain couples TRBV10-2 to TRBJ2-1, with 12 nucleotides matching TRBD2. This CDR3 is built from 13 residues. After removal of 3 bases from V and 10 bases from J, the junction contained 1 base not matched to a gene. CDR1 is WSHSY, CDR2 SAAADI, per germline. Written as DNA, the CDR3 is TGCGCCAGCAGTGAAGGACTAGCGGGAGAGCAGTTCTTC. Residues: CASSEGLAGEQFF.

The rearrangement links TRBV10-3 to TRBJ2-3; TRBD2 aligns across 11 bases. This CDR3 comprises 14 residues. Germline V gene lookup returns CDR1 ENHRY and CDR2 SYGVKD. Losses at the gene ends were 10 bases for V and 3 bases for J; bases not matched to a gene: 6. CDR3 sequence: CATTSGTLTDTQYF. The DNA of the CDR3 is TGTGCCACGACTAGCGGGACCCTAACAGATACGCAGTATTTT.

This sequence joins TRBV6-6 and TRBJ2-1; tentative D call: TRBD2 (6 bases). Trimming cost V 4 bases and J 0 bases, with 16 bases left between them. Germline-derived CDR1 and CDR2 are MNHNY and SVGAGI (reference sequence). This CDR3 has 17 amino acids. The CDR3 DNA follows: TGTGCCAGCAGTTCACCTGCGGGGCCCCGCTCCTACAATGAGCAGTTCTTC. Translated, it gives CASSSPAGPRSYNEQFF.

This clonotype has a handful of counts. This chain connects TRBV19 to TRBJ2-7, with 9 positions matching TRBD1. The CDR3 is made up of 13 amino acids. The V segment lost 9 bases and the J segment 2 bases; nucleotides outside the gene matches: 5. Germline assignment: CDR1 LNHDA and CDR2 SQIVND (reference sequence). The CDR3 DNA sequence: TGTGCCAGCCGGGACAGGGCAACCTACGAGCAGTACTTC. Encoded protein: CASRDRATYEQYF.

This clonotype was counted at least ten times. The chain employs TRBV29-1 and TRBJ2-7; 7 bases agree with TRBD1. The CDR3 contains 14 residues. J gave up 3 bases and V 6 bases, and 11 bases lay outside the gene matches. The germline V gene encodes CDR1 SQVTM and CDR2 ANQGSEA. This CDR3 is CSVAKGALGYEQYF. The CDR3 DNA is TGCAGCGTCGCGAAGGGGGCTCTAGGCTACGAGCAGTACTTC.

The J gene is TRBJ1-2, the V gene TRBV5-5, with unresolved D. This CDR3 region has 13 residues. Germline V gene data show CDR1 as SGHKS and CDR2 as YYEKEE (reference sequence). The ends were cut back, 3 bases at V and 3 bases at J, with 9 bases in the middle. The chain's CDR3 is CASSSEAHYGYTF. CDR3 coding DNA: TGTGCCAGCAGCTCGGAGGCGCACTATGGCTACACCTTC.

The chain couples TRBV11-2 to TRBJ2-1; the D gene is possibly TRBD1 (5 bases). Per germline, CDR1 SGHAT and CDR2 FQNNGV. The germline V and J ends were trimmed by 7 bases and 3 bases, with 16 bases remaining between them. This CDR3 comprises 15 residues. The CDR3 region has the DNA TGTGCCAGCACCCTCGGTGGCGGACACTACAATGAGCAGTTCTTC. It encodes CASTLGGGHYNEQFF.

This clonotype has a handful of counts. This chain joins TRBV9 and TRBJ1-4; no firm D call. The V gene's germline CDR1 is SGDLS and CDR2 YYNGEE. The CDR3 is 16 residues long. V was trimmed by 4 bases and J by 4 bases, leaving 17 bases between them. The CDR3 region is CASSPSGGEYNEKLFF. Here the CDR3 DNA reads TGTGCCAGCAGCCCCTCGGGCGGGGAGTATAATGAAAAACTGTTTTTT.

The chain joins TRBV12-3 or TRBV12-4 to TRBJ1-1; 8 bases align to TRBD1. The CDR3 covers 15 residues. The junction had 5 bases not matched to a gene; V was cut back by 4 bases and J by 1 base. The CDR3 here is CASSSGTGANTEAFF. The CDR3 bases are TGTGCCAGCAGTTCAGGGACAGGAGCGAACACTGAAGCTTTCTTT.

With respect to this clonotype: A read error may account for a junction end that differs from germline. In DNA form, the CDR3 reads TGCGCCAGCAGTTACGCGAGACTAGCGGGAGGCGGGAATGAGCAGTTCTTC. It specifies CASSYARLAGGGNEQFF. The gene calls are TRBV6-6 and TRBJ2-1, with TRBD2 identical over 13 bases. CDR1 is MNHNY, CDR2 SVGAGI, per germline (reference sequence). The CDR3 loop spans 17 amino acids.

The V gene is TRBV5-1, the J gene TRBJ2-1; 11 bases are shared with TRBD1. Germline V gene sequence: CDR1 SGHRS, CDR2 YFSETQ. V lost 4 bases, J lost 12 bases, and 9 bases stayed unmatched. The CDR3 has 14 amino acids. As DNA, the CDR3 is TGCGCCAGCAGCCCGGGGACAGGGGGTCTGGGGCAGTTCTTC. Protein sequence: CASSPGTGGLGQFF. Full variable domain (remainder filled in from reference TRBV5-1 and TRBJ2-1): KAGVTQTPRYLIKTRGQQVTLSCSPISGHRSVSWYQQTPGQGLQFLFEYFSETQRNKGNFPGRFSGRQFSNSRSEMNVSTLELGDSALYLCASSPGTGGLGQFFGPGTRLTVL.

In its sample, this clonotype was seen a few times. CDR3 loop: CATSDRDRGRDTEAFF. The CDR3 nucleotides read TGTGCCACCAGTGACCGGGACAGGGGACGGGACACTGAAGCTTTCTTT. V gene TRBV24-1 combines with J gene TRBJ1-1, with 10 positions matching TRBD1. Germline V gives CDR1 KGHDR, CDR2 SFDVKD. The V gene end was trimmed by 4 bases and the J gene end by 3 bases; junction bases not matched to a gene: 7. The CDR3 is 16 residues long.

There are a few counts of this clonotype. V and J are TRBV20-1 and TRBJ2-3; TRBD2 might be the D (6 bases). V was pared by 6 bases and J by 2 bases, with 15 bases between. This CDR3 region has 14 residues. From germline, CDR1 is DFQATT and CDR2 SNEGSKA (reference sequence). The DNA for the CDR3 is TGCAGTGCGGGGACGGCGGGATACACAGATACGCAGTATTTT. This encodes CSAGTAGYTDTQYF.